One T cell receptor beta chain is described in this entry. The clone's antigen remains unknown. The listed sequencing device is NextSeq 550. The Human TCR Profiling Kit (MiLaboratory) was used to make UMI-labeled 5' RACE TRB cDNA libraries. cDNA synthesis used the entire amount of extracted RNA, and PCR amplification then used the entire amount of cDNA produced. Libraries were prepared in parallel with an identical number of PCR cycles. The source study handled its data this way. MIGEC and MiXCR extracted about 50,000 +/- 10,000 unique UMI-labeled TRB cDNA molecules per library, requiring at least two reads per UMI. Each library averaged roughly 36,000 +/- 9,600 functional in-frame TRB CDR3 nucleotide clonotypes without stop codons. After downsampling to 5000 UMI-labeled TRB molecules per sample, diversity metrics such as normalized Shannon-Wiener and Chao1 were calculated in VDJtools. VDJtools was used to calculate clonotype-size-weighted physicochemical properties of the central five CDR3 residues, namely interaction energy, strength, volume and Kidera factor 4. Once TCRdb had reprocessed the reads, it stored one entry per CDR3 protein sequence and supplied no DNA. TCRdb's processing, not the authors' own work, is the source of the V and J calls. This specimen's table enumerates 150,000 or so distinct CDR3 sequences. The ten top clones hold 0.45% to 0.55% of the sample.

For every CD8+ T cell subset, fewer than 350,000 cells were flow-sorted straight into RLT lysis buffer, and each subset was sorted in triplicate. To exclude memory contaminants, naive CD8+ T cells were stringently defined as CD45RO-CCR7+CD27+CD95-. Peripheral blood mononuclear cells were isolated from buffy coats by standard density gradient centrifugation. Naive CXCR3-negative and CXCR3-positive CD8+ T cells were flow-sorted using a FACSAria III. Total RNA was extracted from sorted cells using an RNeasy Mini Kit. The record originates from a study of CXCR3-negative and CXCR3-positive naive CD8 T cells (dated by TCRdb to 2018 to 2020). About the investigation overall: In total, roughly 150 million TRB reads were obtained, or roughly 1.5 +/- 0.3 million reads per library. For the TRBV-TRBJ cluster analysis, the naive subsets came from about five donors, while the memory cells came from 3 donors. The diversity and physicochemical repertoire analyses included about a dozen donors pooled from two independent experiments.

Reading from cysteine to phenylalanine, the CDR3 counts 17 amino acids. There is no recorded DNA. CDR1 and CDR2, per the germline V gene, are KGHDR and SFDVKD. General findings and caveats noted by the study authors: Naive CXCR3-negative and CXCR3-positive cells from the same donor showed similar TRBV-TRBJ usage, whereas memory cells showed distinct patterns. Compared with CXCR3-negative naive cells, CXCR3-positive naive cells had TRB CDR3s with higher hydrophobicity (lower Kidera factor 4), lower energy, and higher strength and volume indices. Comparably high repertoire diversity was found in both naive subsets, whereas much lower repertoire diversity was found in memory CD8+ T cells. Surface CD5, linked to self-reactivity in mice, was comparable between naive subsets; TCR interaction strength was therefore also inferred from TRB CDR3 physicochemical properties. Freshly isolated PBMCs were used for most assays because CXCR3 expression partially decreased after cryopreservation.

The sequence links TRBV24-1 to TRBJ2-1; the TRBD2 assignment by TCRdb is unverifiable without DNA. The receptor was derived from a human donor in good health. Some clones in this sample may be carry-over from other donors' samples. Sequenced material: naive CXCR3+ CD8+ T cells from blood. The meaning of the sample's cell subset or site label: CD45RO-CCR7+CD27+CD95- naive CD8+ T cells expressing CXCR3 (TNR3+). The CDR3 loop reads CATSDLASGSSYNEQFF.